The clone carrying this TCR beta chain turned up a few times. Its antigen is not identified. The data were taken from a study of vaccination and CD4 T cells after COVID-19. Study details: Each of the control cultures got a CEFX pool, an HIV-1 Nef pool, or no peptide.

Regarding treatment: approximately nine-day PBMC culture with coronavirus spike peptide pools or control peptides (ViraFEST assay). Following expansion of antigen-specific T cells with peptide pools, ViraFEST then sequenced TCRs. Every well contained around 2.2 million PBMCs, which were grown with approximately 10 IU/ml IL-2 and approximately 9.5 ug/ml peptide pools. Oncomine TCR Beta short-read sequencing was applied to DNA from cultured CD4+ T cells. One entry per CDR3 protein, called by TCRdb with MiXCR from the PCR reads. The top ten hold about 8.2% of the sample, which has about 20,000 distinct CDR3 sequences, about 60% seen once. Study results and limitations: Spike mono-reactivity was found in 304 of the 307 vaccine-specific clones identified in convalescent patients.

Trimming removed 10 bases from V and 2 bases from J; junction bases left unmatched: 5. Germline V CDR1 and CDR2: LNHDA, SQIVND (reference sequence). The CDR3 loop spans 13 amino acids. The rearrangement joins TRBV19 to TRBJ1-1; 9 bases are shared with TRBD1. The sequenced material came from CD4+ T cells from blood, cultured in vitro. The sequence came from a human donor who had recovered from COVID-19. CDR3 in DNA: TGTGCCACAGGGACAGGGCGAAACACTGAAGCTTTCTTT. It specifies CATGTGRNTEAFF.